This T cell receptor (beta chain) was identified during a study of blood T cell repertoires in COVID-19. Study in general: There were acute and convalescent COVID-19 samples, and they came from the United States, Italy and Spain.

The table lists this clone with a few counts. TCRdb's table, derived via immunoSEQ multiplex PCR, lists solely in-frame clones and lacks some. This table has hundreds of thousands of clones, around 90% appearing once. V shed 5 bases, J shed 7 bases, and the junction held 10 bases outside the gene matches. The CDR3 length is 17 residues. Looked up from germline, CDR1 is MNHEY and CDR2 is SMNVEV (reference sequence). Source material: PBMCs or T cells enriched from blood (not recorded which). The TCR sequence derives from a woman aged 25 to 39 who had recovered from COVID-19. This chain joins TRBV27 and TRBJ2-1; TRBD2 matches 14 bases. The CDR3 DNA is TGTGCCAGCAGTCTACGACTAGCGGGAGGGGGTAGTAATGAGCAGTTCTTC. This encodes CASSLRLAGGGSNEQFF.